This T cell receptor beta chain was recovered during a study of metastatic and nonmetastatic thyroid tumors. In the study overall: Repertoires were compared across blood and tumor or nodule tissue from malignant and benign thyroid patients.

This clone was seen ten or more times. Its cognate antigen is unknown. Whole-study findings and limits: Reportedly, malignant thyroid tumors had significantly higher TCR beta diversity than benign nodules, in blood and tumor.

Authors' processing steps: A classifier for distant metastasis in papillary thyroid cancer was constructed using CDR3 differences observed across clinicopathological groups. Via MiXCR, TCRdb re-called the PCR reads. TCRdb's processing, not the authors' own work, is the source of the V and J calls. This repertoire shows about 22,000 clones, around 20% found once; its top ten account for more than 20%. No treatment had been given to any patient before thyroid surgery. The sequence came from a male donor with papillary thyroid cancer or a benign thyroid nodule (not recorded which). Some clones in this sample may be carry-over from other donors' samples. The sequenced material came from blood.

In DNA, the CDR3 is TGCAGTGCTAGACCCCCCATCCGCGGGACGTCCTACTCCTACGAGCAGTACTTC. Translated: CSARPPIRGTSYSYEQYF. V is TRBV20-1 and J is TRBJ2-7; D possibly corresponds to TRBD2 (6 bases). The length of the CDR3 is 18 residues. The germline V gene has CDR1 DFQATT and CDR2 SNEGSKA (reference sequence). Trimming cost V 2 bases and J 0 bases, with 23 bases left between them.